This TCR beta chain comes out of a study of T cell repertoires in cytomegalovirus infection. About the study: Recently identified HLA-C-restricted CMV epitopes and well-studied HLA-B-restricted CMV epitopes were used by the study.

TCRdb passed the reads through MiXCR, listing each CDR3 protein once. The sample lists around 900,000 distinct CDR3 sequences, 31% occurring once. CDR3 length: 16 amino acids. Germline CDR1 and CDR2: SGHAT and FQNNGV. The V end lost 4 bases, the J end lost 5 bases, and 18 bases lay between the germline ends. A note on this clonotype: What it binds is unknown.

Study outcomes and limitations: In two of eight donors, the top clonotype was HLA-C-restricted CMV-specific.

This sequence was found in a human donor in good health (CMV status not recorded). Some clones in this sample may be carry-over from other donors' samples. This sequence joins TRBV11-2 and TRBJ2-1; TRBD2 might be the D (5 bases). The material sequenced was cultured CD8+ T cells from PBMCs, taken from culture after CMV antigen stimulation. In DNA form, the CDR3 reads TGTGCCAGCAGCTCATGGGAGACCAAGTCGGACAATGAGCAGTTCTTC. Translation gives CASSSWETKSDNEQFF. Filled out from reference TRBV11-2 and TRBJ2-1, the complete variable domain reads EAGVAQSPRYKIIEKRQSVAFWCNPISGHATLYWYQQILGQGPKLLIQFQNNGVVDDSQLPKDRFSAERLKGVDSTLKIQPAKLEDSAVYLCASSSWETKSDNEQFFGPGTRLTVL.